This T cell receptor beta chain was found in a study of T cell responses to AZD1222 COVID-19 vaccine. Sequenced by immunoSEQ multiplex PCR; TCRdb stores in-frame clones only, minus some. The sample carries 90,000 to 150,000 clones, 75% to 90% recorded once. CDR1 is LGHNA and CDR2 is YNFKEQ in the germline V gene. Trimming stripped 0 bases from V and 3 bases from J, with 12 bases between. The length of the CDR3 is 16 residues. The sequences come from peripheral blood, collected 28 days after the second AZD1222 dose. V gene TRBV4-2 combines with J gene TRBJ2-1, with D hard to call. The TCR sequence derives from an adult who received the AZD1222 COVID-19 vaccine. CDR3 protein: CASSQEATFHYNEQFF. In nucleotides, the CDR3 is TGTGCCAGCAGCCAAGAAGCAACATTCCACTACAATGAGCAGTTCTTC.